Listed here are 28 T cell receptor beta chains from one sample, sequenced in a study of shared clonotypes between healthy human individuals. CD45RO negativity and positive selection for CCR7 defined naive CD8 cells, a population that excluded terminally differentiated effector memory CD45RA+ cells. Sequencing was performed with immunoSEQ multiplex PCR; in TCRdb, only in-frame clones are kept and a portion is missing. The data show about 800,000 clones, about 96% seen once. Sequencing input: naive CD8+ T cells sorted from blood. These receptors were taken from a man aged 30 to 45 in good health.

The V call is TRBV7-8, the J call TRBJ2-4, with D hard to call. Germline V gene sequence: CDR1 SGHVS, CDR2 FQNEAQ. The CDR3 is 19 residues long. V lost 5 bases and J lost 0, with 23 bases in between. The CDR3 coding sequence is TGTGCCAGCAGCCCCTTGGAGCCCAGAGTTTTTGGAGCCAAAAACATTCAGTACTTC. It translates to CASSPLEPRVFGAKNIQYF.

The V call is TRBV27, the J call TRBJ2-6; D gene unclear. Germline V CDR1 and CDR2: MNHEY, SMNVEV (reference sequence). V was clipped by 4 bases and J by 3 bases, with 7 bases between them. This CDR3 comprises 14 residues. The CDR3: CASSSGFGANVLTF. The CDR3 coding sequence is TGTGCCAGCAGTTCGGGCTTTGGGGCCAACGTCCTGACTTTC.

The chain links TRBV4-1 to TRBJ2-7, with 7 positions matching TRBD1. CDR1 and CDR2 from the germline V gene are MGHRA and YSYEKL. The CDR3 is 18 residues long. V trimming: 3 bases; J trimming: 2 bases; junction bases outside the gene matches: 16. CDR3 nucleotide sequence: TGCGCCAGCAGCCAGGTGATCCGTACAGGGGATTTTACCTACGAGCAGTACTTC. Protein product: CASSQVIRTGDFTYEQYF.

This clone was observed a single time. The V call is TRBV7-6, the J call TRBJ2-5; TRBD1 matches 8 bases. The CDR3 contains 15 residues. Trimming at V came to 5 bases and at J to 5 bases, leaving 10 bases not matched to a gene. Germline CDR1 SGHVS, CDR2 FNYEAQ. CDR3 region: CASSPGGGEVETQYF. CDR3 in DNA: TGTGCCAGCAGCCCAGGGGGCGGGGAAGTGGAGACCCAGTACTTC.

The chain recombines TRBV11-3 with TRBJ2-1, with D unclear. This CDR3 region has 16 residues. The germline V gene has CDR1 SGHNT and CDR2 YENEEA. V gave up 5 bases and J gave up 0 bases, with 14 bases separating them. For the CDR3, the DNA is TGTGCCAGCAGCGGGTACGAATCGGGCTCCTACAATGAGCAGTTCTTC. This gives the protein CASSGYESGSYNEQFF.

The CDR3 protein is CASSFRMRDTQYF. DNA of the CDR3: TGTGCCAGCAGTTTCCGTATGAGAGATACGCAGTATTTT. The V call is TRBV28, the J call TRBJ2-3; unclear D gene. V dropped 3 bases and J dropped 5 bases, with 9 bases sitting between them. Germline assignment: CDR1 MDHEN and CDR2 SYDVKM. The CDR3 extends over 13 amino acids.

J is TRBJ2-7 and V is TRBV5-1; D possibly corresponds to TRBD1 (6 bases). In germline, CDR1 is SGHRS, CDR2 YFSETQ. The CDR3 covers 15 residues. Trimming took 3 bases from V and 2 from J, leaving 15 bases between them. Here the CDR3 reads CASSSPADSTYEQYF. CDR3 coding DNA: TGCGCCAGCAGCTCACCCGCGGACAGTACCTACGAGCAGTACTTC. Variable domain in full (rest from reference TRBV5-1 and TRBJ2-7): KAGVTQTPRYLIKTRGQQVTLSCSPISGHRSVSWYQQTPGQGLQFLFEYFSETQRNKGNFPGRFSGRQFSNSRSEMNVSTLELGDSALYLCASSSPADSTYEQYFGPGTRLTVT.

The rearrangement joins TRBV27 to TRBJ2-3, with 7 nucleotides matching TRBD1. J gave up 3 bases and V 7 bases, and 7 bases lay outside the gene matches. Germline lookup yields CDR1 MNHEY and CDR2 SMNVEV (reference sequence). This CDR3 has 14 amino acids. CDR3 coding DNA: TGTGCCAGCAAGAAACAGGGGTTTACAGATACGCAGTATTTT. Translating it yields CASKKQGFTDTQYF.

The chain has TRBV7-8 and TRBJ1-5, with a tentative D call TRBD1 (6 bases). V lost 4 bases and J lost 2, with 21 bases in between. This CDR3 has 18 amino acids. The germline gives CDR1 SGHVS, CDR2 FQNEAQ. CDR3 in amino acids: CASSSGDLGTSGNQPQHF. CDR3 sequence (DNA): TGTGCCAGCAGCTCAGGGGACCTGGGGACAAGTGGCAATCAGCCCCAGCATTTT. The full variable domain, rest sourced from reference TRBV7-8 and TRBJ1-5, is GAGVSQSPRYKVAKRGQDVALRCDPISGHVSLFWYQQALGQGPEFLTYFQNEAQLDKSGLPSDRFFAERPEGSVSTLKIQRTQQEDSAVYLCASSSGDLGTSGNQPQHFGDGTRLSIL.

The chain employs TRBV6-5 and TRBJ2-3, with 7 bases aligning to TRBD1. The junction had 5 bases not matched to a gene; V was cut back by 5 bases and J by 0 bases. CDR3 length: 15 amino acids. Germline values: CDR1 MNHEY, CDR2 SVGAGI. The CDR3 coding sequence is TGTGCCAGCAGTCGGGACAGTTTAAGCACAGATACGCAGTATTTT. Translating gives CASSRDSLSTDTQYF.

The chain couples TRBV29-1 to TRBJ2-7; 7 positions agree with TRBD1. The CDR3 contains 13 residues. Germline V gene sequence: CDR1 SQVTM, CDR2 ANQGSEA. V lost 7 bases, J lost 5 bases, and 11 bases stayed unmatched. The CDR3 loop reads CSAEGTGDDEQYF. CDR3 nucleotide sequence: TGCAGCGCCGAAGGAACAGGGGACGACGAGCAGTACTTC.

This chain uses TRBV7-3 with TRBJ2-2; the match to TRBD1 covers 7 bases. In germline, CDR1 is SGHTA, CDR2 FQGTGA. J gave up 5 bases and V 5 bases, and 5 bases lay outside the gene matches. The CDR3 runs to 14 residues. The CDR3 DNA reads TGTGCCAGCAGCATACCGGGACAGACCGGGGAGCTGTTTTTT. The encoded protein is CASSIPGQTGELFF. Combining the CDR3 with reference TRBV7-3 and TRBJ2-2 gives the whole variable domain GAGVSQTPSNKVTEKGKYVELRCDPISGHTALYWYRQSLGQGPEFLIYFQGTGAADDSGLPNDRFFAVRPEGSVSTLKIQRTERGDSAVYLCASSIPGQTGELFFGEGSRLTVL.

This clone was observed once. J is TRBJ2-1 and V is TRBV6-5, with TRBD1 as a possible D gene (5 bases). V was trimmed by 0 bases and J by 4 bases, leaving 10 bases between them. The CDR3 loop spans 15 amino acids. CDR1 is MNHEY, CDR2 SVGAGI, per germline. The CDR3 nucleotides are TGTGCCAGCAGTTACTCGCCAGGGCCATACAATGAGCAGTTCTTC. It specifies CASSYSPGPYNEQFF.

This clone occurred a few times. The DNA of the CDR3 is TGTGCCAGCAGCCCTCGGACAGGGGCCCCAACTGAAGCTTTCTTT. This translates into CASSPRTGAPTEAFF. This chain connects TRBV5-4 to TRBJ1-1; 9 nucleotides line up with TRBD1. The junction had 9 bases not matched to a gene; V was cut back by 4 bases and J by 5 bases. CDR1 is SGHNT, CDR2 YYREEE, per germline (reference sequence). There are 15 residues in the CDR3.

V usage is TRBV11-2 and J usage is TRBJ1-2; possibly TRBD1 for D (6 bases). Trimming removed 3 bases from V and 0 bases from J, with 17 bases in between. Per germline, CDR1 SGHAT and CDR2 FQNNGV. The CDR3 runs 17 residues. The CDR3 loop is CASSFSPSGEANYGYTF. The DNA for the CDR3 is TGTGCCAGCAGCTTCTCACCCTCAGGGGAAGCTAACTATGGCTACACCTTC.

CDR3 protein: CASSQTGLIYEQYF. The CDR3 DNA sequence: TGTGCCAGCAGCCAGACAGGCCTGATCTACGAGCAGTACTTC. The chain carries TRBV28 and TRBJ2-7; maybe TRBD1 (6 bases). Germline CDR1 and CDR2: MDHEN and SYDVKM. V lost 6 bases, J lost 3 bases, and 15 bases lay in between. This CDR3 is built from 14 residues. Supplemented by reference TRBV28 and TRBJ2-7, the full variable domain reads DVKVTQSSRYLVKRTGEKVFLECVQDMDHENMFWYRQDPGLGLRLIYFSYDVKMKEKGDIPEGYSVSREKKERFSLILESASTNQTSMYLCASSQTGLIYEQYFGPGTRLTVT.

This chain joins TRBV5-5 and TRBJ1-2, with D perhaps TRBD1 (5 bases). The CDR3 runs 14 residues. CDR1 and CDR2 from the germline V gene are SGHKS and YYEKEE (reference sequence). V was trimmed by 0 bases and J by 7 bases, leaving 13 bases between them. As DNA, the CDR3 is TGTGCCAGCAGCTTGGTGGGGGATGGTTTTGGCTACACCTTC. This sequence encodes CASSLVGDGFGYTF.

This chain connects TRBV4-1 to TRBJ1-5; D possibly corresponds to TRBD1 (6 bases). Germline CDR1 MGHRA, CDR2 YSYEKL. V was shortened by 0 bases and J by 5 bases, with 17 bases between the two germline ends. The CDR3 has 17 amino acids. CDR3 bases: TGCGCCAGCAGCCAAGACACGAATCAGGGGAATTATCAGCCCCAGCATTTT. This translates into CASSQDTNQGNYQPQHF.

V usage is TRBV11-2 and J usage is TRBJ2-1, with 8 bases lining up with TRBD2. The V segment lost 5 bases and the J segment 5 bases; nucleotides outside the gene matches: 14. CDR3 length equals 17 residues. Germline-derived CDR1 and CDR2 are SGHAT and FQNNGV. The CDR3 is CASSPRAGERGNNEQFF. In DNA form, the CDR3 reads TGTGCCAGCAGCCCCAGAGCGGGAGAACGAGGGAACAATGAGCAGTTCTTC.

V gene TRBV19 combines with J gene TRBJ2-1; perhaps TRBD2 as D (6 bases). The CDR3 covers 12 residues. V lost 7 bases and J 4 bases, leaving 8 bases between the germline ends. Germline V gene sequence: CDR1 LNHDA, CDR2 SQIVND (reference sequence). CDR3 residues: CASTRGYNEQFF. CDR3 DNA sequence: TGTGCCAGTACCCGGGGGTACAATGAGCAGTTCTTC.

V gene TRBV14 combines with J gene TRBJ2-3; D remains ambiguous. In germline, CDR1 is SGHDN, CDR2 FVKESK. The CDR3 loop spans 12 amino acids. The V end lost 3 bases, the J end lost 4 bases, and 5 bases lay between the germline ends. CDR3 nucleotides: TGTGCCAGCAGCCAGGTTCCAGATACGCAGTATTTT. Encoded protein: CASSQVPDTQYF.

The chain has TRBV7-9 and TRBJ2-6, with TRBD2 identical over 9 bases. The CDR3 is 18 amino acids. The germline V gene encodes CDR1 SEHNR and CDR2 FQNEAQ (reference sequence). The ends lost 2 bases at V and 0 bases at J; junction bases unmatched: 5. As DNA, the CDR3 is TGTGCCAGCAGCTTATATCCTAGCGGGGCCTCTGGGGCCAACGTCCTGACTTTC. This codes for CASSLYPSGASGANVLTF. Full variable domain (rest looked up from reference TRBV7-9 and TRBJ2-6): DTGVSQNPRHKITKRGQNVTFRCDPISEHNRLYWYRQTLGQGPEFLTYFQNEAQLEKSRLLSDRFSAERPKGSFSTLEIQRTEQGDSAMYLCASSLYPSGASGANVLTFGAGSRLTVL.

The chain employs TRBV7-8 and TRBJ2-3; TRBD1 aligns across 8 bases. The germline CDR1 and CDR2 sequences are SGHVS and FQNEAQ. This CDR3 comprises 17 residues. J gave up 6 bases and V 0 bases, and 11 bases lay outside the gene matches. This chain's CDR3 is CASSLAPGQGLFDTQYF. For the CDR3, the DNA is TGTGCCAGCAGCTTAGCGCCTGGACAGGGACTTTTTGATACGCAGTATTTT.

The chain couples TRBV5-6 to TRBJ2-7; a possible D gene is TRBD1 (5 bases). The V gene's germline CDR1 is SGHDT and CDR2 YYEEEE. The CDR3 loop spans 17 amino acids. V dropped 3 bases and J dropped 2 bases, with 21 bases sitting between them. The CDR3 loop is CASSSDRLGRSPYEQYF. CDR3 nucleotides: TGTGCCAGCAGCTCTGACAGACTTGGCCGGAGTCCCTACGAGCAGTACTTC.

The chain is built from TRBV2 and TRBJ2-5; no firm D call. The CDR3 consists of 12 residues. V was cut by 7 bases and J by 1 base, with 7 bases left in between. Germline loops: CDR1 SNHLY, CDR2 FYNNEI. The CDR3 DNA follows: TGTGCCAGCACGGTGACCCAAGAGACCCAGTACTTC. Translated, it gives CASTVTQETQYF.

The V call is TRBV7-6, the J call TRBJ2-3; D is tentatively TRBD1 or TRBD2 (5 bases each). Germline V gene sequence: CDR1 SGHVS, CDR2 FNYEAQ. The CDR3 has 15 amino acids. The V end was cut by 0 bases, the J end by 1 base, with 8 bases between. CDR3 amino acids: CASSLAGEGTDTQYF. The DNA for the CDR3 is TGTGCCAGCAGCTTAGCGGGGGAAGGCACAGATACGCAGTATTTT. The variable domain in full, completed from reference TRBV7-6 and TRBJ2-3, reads GAGVSQSPRYKVTKRGQDVALRCDPISGHVSLYWYRQALGQGPEFLTYFNYEAQQDKSGLPNDRFSAERPEGSISTLTIQRTEQRDSAMYRCASSLAGEGTDTQYFGPGTRLTVL.

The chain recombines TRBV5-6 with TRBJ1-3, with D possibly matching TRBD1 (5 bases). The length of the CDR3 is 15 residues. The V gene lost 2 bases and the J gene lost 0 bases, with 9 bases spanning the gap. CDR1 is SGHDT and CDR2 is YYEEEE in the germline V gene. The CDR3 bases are TGTGCCAGCAGCTTAGGGGCCCTCTCTGGAAACACCATATATTTT. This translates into CASSLGALSGNTIYF.

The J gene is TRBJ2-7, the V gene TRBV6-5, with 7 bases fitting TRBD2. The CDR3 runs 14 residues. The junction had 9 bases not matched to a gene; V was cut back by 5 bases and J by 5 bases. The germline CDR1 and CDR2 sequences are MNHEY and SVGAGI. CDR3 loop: CASSHQGLRNEQYF. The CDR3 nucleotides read TGTGCCAGCAGTCACCAGGGACTACGGAACGAGCAGTACTTC.